These 13 T cell receptor beta chains were all obtained from the same sample, sequenced in a study of shared clonotypes between healthy human individuals. Some clones are missing from TCRdb's copy, which holds only in-frame ones; the method was immunoSEQ multiplex PCR. The sample includes 2 million to 2.5 million clones, just under 95% of them seen just once. Sequencing was done on a sample of naive CD4+ T cells from PBMCs. Sample subset: CD45RA+ positively selected. Receptors were obtained from a man aged 18-30 years in good health. Some clones in this sample may be carry-over from other donors' samples.

V gene TRBV7-6 combines with J gene TRBJ2-5, with a possible D match to TRBD2 (6 bases). The CDR3 length is 15 residues. Germline loops: CDR1 SGHVS, CDR2 FNYEAQ. Trimming removed 1 base from V and 4 bases from J, with 13 bases in between. DNA of the CDR3: TGTGCCAGCAGCTTAGAGCCCCTCGGGAGAGAGACCCAGTACTTC. Encoded protein: CASSLEPLGRETQYF.

The chain is built from TRBV6-5 and TRBJ1-1, with TRBD1 as a possible D gene (6 bases). There are 16 residues in the CDR3. Trimming removed 2 bases from V and 4 bases from J, with 17 bases in between. Germline values: CDR1 MNHEY, CDR2 SVGAGI. CDR3 sequence (DNA): TGTGCCAGCAGTTACGACCCCAGGGGAGGCGGCACTGAAGCTTTCTTT. As protein: CASSYDPRGGGTEAFF.

The chain has TRBV28 and TRBJ2-7, with TRBD2 matching over 7 bases. Germline V gives CDR1 MDHEN, CDR2 SYDVKM. This CDR3 comprises 14 residues. V lost 8 bases and J lost 2; bases outside the gene matches: 9. The CDR3 nucleotides are TGTGCCAGCGGGTTGCCTAGCGGCCCCTACGAGCAGTACTTC. Encoded protein: CASGLPSGPYEQYF.

This chain links TRBV28 with TRBJ1-2; 9 nucleotides agree with TRBD1. With 5 bases clipped from V and 8 bases from J, the junction kept 12 bases outside the gene matches. CDR1 and CDR2 from the germline V gene are MDHEN and SYDVKM. This CDR3 is built from 15 residues. The CDR3 is CASSPTNRGLSGYTF. CDR3 DNA sequence: TGTGCCAGCAGTCCAACCAACAGGGGGCTGAGCGGCTACACCTTC.

The rearrangement links TRBV6-6 to TRBJ2-7; D perhaps matches TRBD1 (6 bases). The V and J ends lost 5 bases and 4 bases respectively, with 12 bases between them. Germline assignment: CDR1 MNHNY and CDR2 SVGAGI (reference sequence). The CDR3 loop spans 13 amino acids. The CDR3 DNA reads TGTGCCAGCAGTCACGGACAGACTTACGAGCAGTACTTC. The encoded protein is CASSHGQTYEQYF.

The chain has TRBV5-1 and TRBJ2-1; D is ambiguous. Trimming stripped 9 bases from V and 7 bases from J, with 11 bases between. CDR1 and CDR2 (germline): SGHRS, YFSETQ. This CDR3 is built from 11 residues. The CDR3 protein is CATASGNEQFF. CDR3 nucleotide sequence: TGCGCCACCGCGTCTGGAAATGAGCAGTTCTTC.

This rearrangement joins TRBV7-2 to TRBJ2-3; D is unresolved. V was shortened by 1 base and J by 6 bases, with 20 bases between the two germline ends. The length of the CDR3 is 17 residues. Germline V gene sequence: CDR1 SGHTA, CDR2 FQGNSA. CDR3 coding DNA: TGTGCCAGCAGCTTAGGGGCAGCCTCCCGGGTTACCGATACGCAGTATTTT. Translation gives CASSLGAASRVTDTQYF.

About this clone: The sample has other DNA sequences that encode this CDR3 too. The chain uses TRBV6-1 and TRBJ2-7, with D unresolved. Trimming removed 2 bases at V and 0 bases at J, with 2 bases between. The CDR3 spans 12 residues. Per the germline V gene, CDR1 is MNHNS and CDR2 is SASEGT. Here the CDR3 DNA reads TGTGCCAGCAGTGAAAGCTCCTACGAGCAGTACTTC. Translated, it gives CASSESSYEQYF.

The chain uses TRBV27 and TRBJ2-1, with 10 positions matching TRBD1. This CDR3 has 16 residues. The germline gives CDR1 MNHEY, CDR2 SMNVEV (reference sequence). V gave up 3 bases and J gave up 7 bases; unmatched junction bases: 9. The DNA of the CDR3 is TGTGCCAGCAGTTTTACCGGGACAGGGGCGACTAATGAGCAGTTCTTC. Encoded protein: CASSFTGTGATNEQFF.

To note about this clone: Other DNA sequences of this sample code for an identical CDR3. The CDR3 bases are TGCGCCAGCAGCCAAGGACTAGCGGGAGTCGGGGAGCTGTTTTTT. Residues: CASSQGLAGVGELFF. The chain links TRBV4-1 to TRBJ2-2; 12 nucleotides match TRBD2. Germline CDR1 and CDR2: MGHRA and YSYEKL. This CDR3 spans 15 amino acids. With 1 base clipped from V and 7 bases from J, the junction kept 1 base outside the gene matches.

The V call is TRBV21-1, the J call TRBJ2-7; TRBD2 is the table's D call, not checked against the DNA. TRBV21-1 is a listed pseudogene. CDR3 size: 16 residues. The DNA of the CDR3 is TGTGCCAGCAGCCTCCCTTTCCAGGTCGGGGCCTACGAGCAGTACTTC. Protein product: CASSLPFQVGAYEQYF.

This sequence joins TRBV7-9 and TRBJ2-3, with 10 bases fitting TRBD2. CDR3 length: 16 residues. Trimming at V came to 4 bases and at J to 3 bases, leaving 7 bases not matched to a gene. In germline, CDR1 is SEHNR, CDR2 FQNEAQ (reference sequence). CDR3 DNA sequence: TGTGCCAGCAGCTCAACAGCGGGAGGGCCAACAGATACGCAGTATTTT. Its protein is CASSSTAGGPTDTQYF. Based on the CDR3 plus reference TRBV7-9 and TRBJ2-3, the full variable domain is DTGVSQNPRHKITKRGQNVTFRCDPISEHNRLYWYRQTLGQGPEFLTYFQNEAQLEKSRLLSDRFSAERPKGSFSTLEIQRTEQGDSAMYLCASSSTAGGPTDTQYFGPGTRLTVL.

This chain uses TRBV28 with TRBJ2-4, with D tentatively TRBD1 (6 bases). V was shortened by 2 bases and J by 1 base, with 9 bases between the two germline ends. The CDR3 is 15 residues long. CDR1 is MDHEN, CDR2 SYDVKM, per germline. The CDR3 nucleotides are TGTGCCAGCAGTTTAACAGGGTTTGCCAAAAACATTCAGTACTTC. Protein sequence: CASSLTGFAKNIQYF.